These 10 T cell receptor beta chains came from one sample sequenced in a study of cytomegalovirus exposure and HLA in healthy donors. Both 60 Vbeta primers and 13 Jbeta primers went into the PCR. Here immunoSEQ multiplex PCR was the method, and the copy in TCRdb shows in-frame clones only, minus some. The sample lists 160,000 or so clones, approximately 80% occurring once. Sequenced: PBMCs. The origin of the receptors is a man aged 25-40 years in good health and CMV-seronegative.

This clone was seen only once. The chain employs TRBV7-9 and TRBJ1-5; D is perhaps TRBD1 (5 bases). The germline V gene encodes CDR1 SEHNR and CDR2 FQNEAQ (reference sequence). V shed 5 bases and J shed 0 bases, with 14 bases lying between them. This CDR3 is built from 16 residues. The CDR3 reads CASSPGHPYSNQPQHF. The CDR3 DNA follows: TGTGCCAGCAGCCCTGGACACCCGTATAGCAATCAGCCCCAGCATTTT.

On this clone: Sequence at one end of the junction differs from germline and may be a read error. The chain links TRBV19 to TRBJ2-7; TRBD2 agrees at 11 bases. This CDR3 contains 16 residues. In germline, CDR1 is LNHDA, CDR2 SQIVND (reference sequence). In DNA form, the CDR3 reads TGTGCCAGTAGCATAGCCCCTCTAGCGGGAGGATCCGAGCAGTACTTC. This sequence encodes CASSIAPLAGGSEQYF. The whole variable domain, filled in from reference TRBV19 and TRBJ2-7, reads DGGITQSPKYLFRKEGQNVTLSCEQNLNHDAMYWYRQDPGQGLRLIYYSQIVNDFQKGDIAEGYSVSREKKESFPLTVTSAQKNPTAFYLCASSIAPLAGGSEQYFGPGTRLTVT.

The chain joins TRBV4-3 to TRBJ2-2; a possible D gene is TRBD2 (5 bases). Germline assignment: CDR1 LGHNA and CDR2 YSLEER. The V and J ends lost 0 bases and 1 base respectively, with 6 bases between them. The CDR3 has 15 residues. DNA for the CDR3: TGCGCCAGCAGCCAAGACGAGGGGAACACCGGGGAGCTGTTTTTT. Translating gives CASSQDEGNTGELFF.

This clone was detected once. This sequence joins TRBV14 and TRBJ2-1, with D perhaps matching TRBD1 (6 bases). The CDR3 has 18 residues. Trimming stripped 1 base from V and 4 bases from J, with 20 bases between. Germline CDR1 SGHDN, CDR2 FVKESK. CDR3 sequence (DNA): TGTGCCAGCAGCCAAGTTCGGCGTGGGCAGGGGCCATACAATGAGCAGTTCTTC. It codes for CASSQVRRGQGPYNEQFF.

This chain joins TRBV6-6 and TRBJ2-1; the D is unclear. CDR1 is MNHNY, CDR2 SVGAGI, per germline (reference sequence). The CDR3 totals 12 residues. V was pared by 2 bases and J by 9 bases, with 8 bases between. The CDR3 DNA follows: TGTGCCAGCAGTTACGGCCCATCTGAGCAGTTCTTC. This encodes CASSYGPSEQFF.

The genes are TRBV15 and TRBJ2-3; 9 bases are a match to TRBD2. The length of the CDR3 is 16 residues. The germline CDR1 and CDR2 sequences are LNHNV and YYDKDF (reference sequence). V shed 1 base, J shed 2 bases, and the junction held 4 bases outside the gene matches. As DNA, the CDR3 is TGTGCCACCAGCAGAGCGCGGGGGGGGGACACAGATACGCAGTATTTT. This codes for CATSRARGGDTDTQYF. Drawing the rest from reference TRBV15 and TRBJ2-3, the complete variable domain is DAMVIQNPRYQVTQFGKPVTLSCSQTLNHNVMYWYQQKSSQAPKLLFHYYDKDFNNEADTPDNFQSRRPNTSFCFLDIRSPGLGDTAMYLCATSRARGGDTDTQYFGPGTRLTVL.

The J gene is TRBJ1-3, the V gene TRBV29-1; D unclear. V was cut by 0 bases and J by 5 bases, with 14 bases left in between. Germline V gene lookup returns CDR1 SQVTM and CDR2 ANQGSEA. The CDR3 is 15 amino acids. The CDR3: CSVEDPSGARNTIYF. DNA of the CDR3: TGCAGCGTTGAAGATCCCTCAGGTGCCCGAAACACCATATATTTT. The full variable domain, rest sourced from reference TRBV29-1 and TRBJ1-3, is SAVISQKPSRDICQRGTSLTIQCQVDSQVTMMFWYRQQPGQSLTLIATANQGSEATYESGFVIDKFPISRPNLTFSTLTVSNMSPEDSSIYLCSVEDPSGARNTIYFGEGSWLTVV.

The gene calls are TRBV5-1 and TRBJ2-1; 7 bases fit TRBD1. The CDR3 spans 15 residues. Trimming at V came to 3 bases and at J to 4 bases, leaving 7 bases not matched to a gene. Germline V gene sequence: CDR1 SGHRS, CDR2 YFSETQ. CDR3 coding DNA: TGCGCCAGCAGCTCGATACAGGGGTTATACAATGAGCAGTTCTTC. This codes for CASSSIQGLYNEQFF. The full variable domain, with the rest looked up from reference TRBV5-1 and TRBJ2-1, is KAGVTQTPRYLIKTRGQQVTLSCSPISGHRSVSWYQQTPGQGLQFLFEYFSETQRNKGNFPGRFSGRQFSNSRSEMNVSTLELGDSALYLCASSSIQGLYNEQFFGPGTRLTVL.

The chain recombines TRBV9 with TRBJ2-3, with 7 positions matching TRBD2. Germline V lookup: CDR1 SGDLS, CDR2 YYNGEE. V lost 0 bases, J lost 5 bases, and 9 bases stayed unmatched. This CDR3 contains 16 residues. CDR3 loop: CASSVVGRGSRDTQYF. The CDR3 nucleotides are TGTGCCAGCAGCGTAGTGGGGCGGGGGTCCCGAGATACGCAGTATTTT.

This clone occurred once. This rearrangement joins TRBV19 to TRBJ2-6, with no clear D. The CDR3 loop spans 13 amino acids. Germline CDR1 is LNHDA and CDR2 is SQIVND (reference sequence). V was cut by 8 bases and J by 2 bases, with 7 bases left in between. CDR3 loop: CASSFAGANVLTF. The CDR3 nucleotides read TGTGCCAGTTCTTTCGCTGGGGCCAACGTCCTGACTTTC.